This T cell receptor (beta chain) was identified in a study of Graves' ophthalmopathy and Graves' hyperthyroidism. Whole-study results and caveats: The model flagged ophthalmopathy progression at approximately 66% sensitivity and 72% to 85% specificity.

The authors diagnosed from clinical symptoms, serum thyroxine, TRAb, thyroid ultrasound and orbital computed tomography. The authors amplified TCR beta CDR3 regions, and they did so from RNA transcripts for repertoire sequencing. First-round RT-PCR employed HTBI primers, with a second-round multiplex PCR after it. TCRdb recomputed calls from the multiplex PCR reads with MiXCR, one row per CDR3 protein. The sample carries roughly 480,000 distinct CDR3 sequences, 13% to 15% recorded once. The V gene end was trimmed by 4 bases and the J gene end by 6 bases; junction bases not matched to a gene: 15. The CDR3 contains 18 residues. Germline V gene sequence: CDR1 MNHEY, CDR2 SVGAGI. This clonotype was picked up many times. Its antigen is not identified.

The TCR originated in a woman aged 25 to 39 with Graves' ophthalmopathy. J is TRBJ2-5 and V is TRBV6-5; 12 bases match TRBD2. Sequencing used blood. The CDR3 spells CASSSTGLAGPYGKTQYF. The CDR3 DNA sequence: TGTGCCAGCAGTTCGACCGGACTAGCGGGACCGTACGGGAAGACCCAGTACTTC.